A selection of T cell receptor beta chains follows, all from one sample in a study of human T cells and chemical hapten exposure. TCRdb called the RACE reads again in MiXCR, with one record for every CDR3 protein. The sample has fewer than 85,000 distinct CDR3 sequences; approximately 10% are singletons. The source was whole blood, collected in connection with sensitization to the hapten diphenylcyclopropenone (DPC). The receptors come from a woman aged 30 to 39 with alopecia areata. Some clones in this sample may be carry-over from other donors' samples. The CDR3 runs from the conserved cysteine through the conserved F or W. A D gene is named only where the DNA matches it firmly. Expanded clones get a size class; other rows say once, few or many, or leave the size out.

cdr3_nt cdr3_aa d_call v_call clone_size j_call
TGTGCCAGCAGTTATCACGCGCTATCTTCCTCTAGCACAGATACGCAGTATTTT CASSYHALSSSSTDTQYF - TRBV12-3/TRBV12-4 many TRBJ2-3
TGCAGTGACACCGGGACAGTGAGGGGTGAAGCTTTCTTT CSDTGTVRGEAFF TRBD1 TRBV20-1 - TRBJ1-1
TGTGCCACCTACTTAGCTAACTATGGCTACACCTTC CATYLANYGYTF - TRBV6-1 many TRBJ1-2
TGCAGCGTTAGAGGAGAGACCCAGTACTTC CSVRGETQYF - TRBV29-1 many TRBJ2-5
TGTGCCAGCAGGGGGGACGGCCGGACCTACGAGCAGTACTTC CASRGDGRTYEQYF - TRBV6-1 many TRBJ2-7
TGCAGTGCTAGAGATTGGGACAGGGTGTACGAGCAGTACTTC CSARDWDRVYEQYF TRBD1 TRBV20-1 few TRBJ2-7
TGTGCCAGCAGTTTACAGGGGGGAGGTTCACCCCTCCACTTT CASSLQGGGSPLHF TRBD1 TRBV28 few TRBJ1-6
TGCGCCAGCAGTCGTTACAGGAGAAACACTGAAGCTTTCTTT CASSRYRRNTEAFF - TRBV4-3 many TRBJ1-1
TGCAGCGTCCGAGGGGGTCTAGCGGGCCAAGAGACCCAGTACTTC CSVRGGLAGQETQYF TRBD2 TRBV29-1 many TRBJ2-5
TGTGCCAGCAGCTTGGAGGGGGAAGCTTTCTTT CASSLEGEAFF - TRBV5-6 few TRBJ1-1
TGTGCCAGCTCACCACACGGGGTGGACACCCGGAACACTGAAGCTTTCTTT CASSPHGVDTRNTEAFF - TRBV18 many TRBJ1-1
TGCAGCGTCTACAGGGGCACAGATACGCAGTATTTT CSVYRGTDTQYF - TRBV29-1 - TRBJ2-3
TGTGCCAGCAGTAACCTACTTCAGGGAAACACTGAAGCTTTCTTT CASSNLLQGNTEAFF - TRBV27 many TRBJ1-1
TGTGCCAGCAGCTTCCTGCCCAAACTAGCGGGAGTAACCGGGGAGCTGTTTTTT CASSFLPKLAGVTGELFF TRBD2 TRBV7-3 few TRBJ2-2
TGCAGCGGAGCGGTAGGCATGAACACTGAAGCTTTCTTT CSGAVGMNTEAFF - TRBV29-1 many TRBJ1-1
TGCGCCAGCAGCCGACAGGGTACTAGTTCAGATACGCAGTATTTT CASSRQGTSSDTQYF TRBD1 TRBV4-3 many TRBJ2-3
TGCAGTGCTGTTCTAGACGGGGCTTTCTTT CSAVLDGAFF - TRBV20-1 many TRBJ1-1
TGTGCCAGCAGTTTAAAAGGGACAGGGCGGTACGAGCAGTACTTC CASSLKGTGRYEQYF TRBD1 TRBV28 - TRBJ2-7
TGTGCCAGCAGCCAAGAAGGAGCTTGGGAAGCTTTCTTT CASSQEGAWEAFF - TRBV3-1 few TRBJ1-1
TGCAGCGTTGGAATACGGTCGTTGTCCTACAATGAGCAGTTCTTC CSVGIRSLSYNEQFF - TRBV29-1 few TRBJ2-1
TGTGCCAGCAGTCCCCCGGAGCGGAAGCCCCTCCACTTT CASSPPERKPLHF - TRBV28 - TRBJ1-6
TGCGCCAGCAGCCTAGCGGGAGGGCCCAATTTAAGTGAGCAGTTCTTC CASSLAGGPNLSEQFF TRBD2 TRBV10-2 many TRBJ2-1
TGTGCCAGCAGCTTAGCGGCTACAGGGATCGATGGAGCTTTCTTT CASSLAATGIDGAFF - TRBV7-9 many TRBJ1-1
TGCAGCGTAGAGGGAACAGGGGGCTACGAGCAGTACTTC CSVEGTGGYEQYF TRBD1 TRBV29-1 - TRBJ2-7
TGCAGCGTTGAAGACGCGTCCTACGAGCAGTACTTC CSVEDASYEQYF - TRBV29-1 many TRBJ2-7
TGTGCCACCAGTGGAAGGGGAAATCAGCCCCAGCATTTT CATSGRGNQPQHF - TRBV24-1 - TRBJ1-5
TGCAGCGTTGCAGGGAACGGTCAGCCCCAGCATTTT CSVAGNGQPQHF - TRBV29-1 - TRBJ1-5
TGTGCCAGCAGTTTGCGCCCCTCTGGGGGAGAGAATGAAAAACTGTTTTTT CASSLRPSGGENEKLFF - TRBV12-3/TRBV12-4 few TRBJ1-4
TGTGCCAGCAGTGAGCAGGGATATGGCTACACCTTC CASSEQGYGYTF - TRBV2 many TRBJ1-2
TGTGCCAGCAGCTTAAGGACATATAGCACAGATACGCAGTATTTT CASSLRTYSTDTQYF - TRBV13 few TRBJ2-3
TGTGCCAGTAGTATGCAGCCTAGCGGGGGGGCGTGGCAGTTCTTC CASSMQPSGGAWQFF TRBD2 TRBV19 - TRBJ2-1
TGTGCCAGTAGTGTAACAGGGGGCAGGACAGATACGCAGTATTTT CASSVTGGRTDTQYF TRBD1 TRBV19 few TRBJ2-3
TGCGCCAGCAGCCAAGAGGTGACTAGCGGGAGAGGTCGGGTTGAGCAGTTCTTC CASSQEVTSGRGRVEQFF TRBD2 TRBV4-3 many TRBJ2-1
TGTGCCAGCTCAACCGCCGTCTCCTACGAGCAGTACTTC CASSTAVSYEQYF - TRBV18 many TRBJ2-7
TGTGCCAGCAGCCCAGATTTTATCACTGAAGCTTTCTTT CASSPDFITEAFF - TRBV3-1 once TRBJ1-1
TGTGCCAGCAGTGCGGGTCAGTTCGAGCTTCTCGGCTACACCTTC CASSAGQFELLGYTF - TRBV2 many TRBJ1-2
TGCAGCGTTGACCCCGCGACAGCTAACTATGGCTACACCTTC CSVDPATANYGYTF - TRBV29-1 few TRBJ1-2
TGTGCCAGCAGCAGGACAGGGGGTGCCACTGAAGCTTTCTTT CASSRTGGATEAFF TRBD1 TRBV3-1 few TRBJ1-1
TGCGCCAGCAGCCAAGAGGACTATGGCTACACCTTC CASSQEDYGYTF - TRBV4-1 many TRBJ1-2
TGTGCCAGCAGAATCGGGACAGGGGAAGAGACCCAGTACTTC CASRIGTGEETQYF TRBD1 TRBV6-2/TRBV6-3 few TRBJ2-5
TGTGCCAGCAGTTTTTGGGCGAGCAATCAGCCCCAGCATTTT CASSFWASNQPQHF - TRBV28 - TRBJ1-5
TGTGCCAGCAGTGGACTAGCGGGAGCCTACGAGCAGTACTTC CASSGLAGAYEQYF TRBD2 TRBV6-2/TRBV6-3 many TRBJ2-7
TGCAGCCCACGAGGAGGGGAGTTTCTGGTGAGGACTGAAGCTTTCTTT CSPRGGEFLVRTEAFF - TRBV29-1 many TRBJ1-1
TGTGCCATCAGTGACCGGCAGGCTGGCGGGGGGCCCAATGAGCAGTTCTTC CAISDRQAGGGPNEQFF TRBD2 TRBV10-3 few TRBJ2-1
TGCAGCGTTGAAGATCCCACAGATACGCAGTATTTT CSVEDPTDTQYF - TRBV29-1 many TRBJ2-3
TGTGCCAGCAGCTTGGGGGACTCGCCAAATTGGACCCAGTACTTC CASSLGDSPNWTQYF - TRBV9 - TRBJ2-5
TGTGCCAGCAGTCCAGAGGTTCTCGGCGAGACCCAGTACTTC CASSPEVLGETQYF - TRBV12-3/TRBV12-4 once TRBJ2-5
TGCGCCAGCAGCTTGGGACAATCGAACACTGAAGCTTTCTTT CASSLGQSNTEAFF - TRBV5-1 many TRBJ1-1
TGCAGCGTTGAAGATAGGCACCCCTCTGAAGCTTTCTTT CSVEDRHPSEAFF - TRBV29-1 - TRBJ1-1
TGTGCCAGCAGCTTAGTTGGTGGTACCTCTTCCACAGATACGCAGTATTTT CASSLVGGTSSTDTQYF - TRBV7-6 many TRBJ2-3
TGTGCCAGCTCACCAATGGCCCCGGTGACAGGCGGGGAGCTGTTTTTT CASSPMAPVTGGELFF - TRBV18 few TRBJ2-2
TGCGCCAGCAGCCAATGGACCGGGACAGGGCTCGGCTACACCTTC CASSQWTGTGLGYTF TRBD1 TRBV4-1 many TRBJ1-2
TGTGCCAGCAGTGAGAGCGGGGAAACCGGGGAGCTGTTTTTT CASSESGETGELFF TRBD2 TRBV6-4 - TRBJ2-2
TGCAGCGTTGAAGGGAGAGTAGGCCGAGCCCCCTACGAGCAGTACTTC CSVEGRVGRAPYEQYF - TRBV29-1 - TRBJ2-7
TGTGCCAGTAGTGGCCCGGCGGGCCAGGTCTCGCCTGGGGCCAACGTCCTGACTTTC CASSGPAGQVSPGANVLTF - TRBV19 - TRBJ2-6
TGTGCCAGCAGTGACGACACGGGGCAGCCCCAGCATTTT CASSDDTGQPQHF - TRBV6-1 - TRBJ1-5
TGCGCCAGCAGCTTGGACGGTTATAGCAATCAGCCCCAGCATTTT CASSLDGYSNQPQHF - TRBV5-1 many TRBJ1-5
TGTGCCAGCAGTTTGGTTCAGGGTAGCACAGATACGCAGTATTTT CASSLVQGSTDTQYF - TRBV28 many TRBJ2-3
TGTGCCACCAGCAGGGCCACGGCCAGGGTGAGGGGCGAGCAGTTCTTC CATSRATARVRGEQFF - TRBV15 - TRBJ2-1
TGCAGTGCTAGAGGTACAGAGTCACCCCTCCACTTT CSARGTESPLHF - TRBV20-1 many TRBJ1-6